The present T cell receptor beta chain was sequenced within a study of cytomegalovirus exposure and HLA in healthy donors. Study-wide results and caveats: Some V segments could not be told apart, so they were left out, TRBV6-2 and TRBV6-3 among them. What was likely a sequencing artifact was a cluster of highly shared sequence variants. Immune exposure data for these donors was limited to CMV serostatus.

Losses at the gene ends were 7 bases for V and 2 bases for J; bases not matched to a gene: 5. The CDR3 length is 12 residues. Per germline, CDR1 SQVTM and CDR2 ANQGSEA. The PCR ran on 60 Vbeta and 13 Jbeta primers. Produced via immunoSEQ multiplex PCR; TCRdb's table is partial and in-frame only. The sample lists under 85,000 clones, roughly 77% occurring once. Every donor was a healthy person donating bone marrow. This clone was recorded once. The antigen is not known. The sequence derives from a woman in her thirties in good health and CMV-seronegative. V and J are TRBV29-1 and TRBJ2-7, with TRBD1 identical over 7 bases. Sequenced material: PBMCs. DNA of the CDR3: TGCAGCGCCACCGGACAGGCCTACGAGCAGTACTTC. Its translation is CSATGQAYEQYF.